This T cell receptor (beta chain) was retrieved from a study of post-analysis software for immune sequencing data. The overall study: Patients with relapsing-remitting, secondary progressive and progressive-relapsing multiple sclerosis courses were all represented. General observations from the study: Normalized Chao1 diversity was significantly lower in multiple sclerosis patients than in controls. Co-batched samples clustered tightly together by F measure.

For this clonotype: The antigen is unknown.

Unique molecular identifiers featured in each of the TCR beta cDNA libraries. TCRdb used MiXCR to reprocess the PCR reads, holding one entry per CDR3 protein. The table has some 800,000 distinct CDR3 sequences, around 46% seen once. This TCR derives from a girl under 18 with multiple sclerosis. The source material was blood.

CDR3 in amino acids: CASSSFRQAVYEQYF. The DNA of the CDR3 is TGTGCCAGCAGCTCATTCAGACAGGCGGTCTACGAGCAGTACTTC. The chain recombines TRBV7-9 with TRBJ2-7; possible D gene TRBD1, 6 bases. The CDR3 has 15 amino acids. From germline, CDR1 is SEHNR and CDR2 FQNEAQ (reference sequence). The ends were cut back, 4 bases at V and 3 bases at J, with 16 bases in the middle.